Below, 21 T cell receptor beta chains from the same sample are listed, as sequenced in a study of technical replicates of blood from four donors. Repertoires were generated with immunoSEQ multiplex PCR, while TCRdb's copy carries only in-frame clones and drops some. The data contain about 82,000 clones, just under 95% of them singletons. Source material: T cells isolated from PBMCs. These receptors all stem from a human donor in good health.

This chain uses TRBV19 with TRBJ1-2; D remains unclear. CDR1 is LNHDA and CDR2 is SQIVND in the germline V gene (reference sequence). CDR3 size: 12 residues. The V end lost 3 bases, the J end lost 4 bases, and 6 bases lay between the germline ends. Here the CDR3 DNA reads TGTGCCAGTAGTATCCGGAGCTATGGCTACACCTTC. This translates into CASSIRSYGYTF.

The chain links TRBV28 to TRBJ2-7; 7 bases map to TRBD1. V lost 5 bases to trimming and J lost 4 bases; unmatched junction nucleotides: 8. CDR1 and CDR2 from the germline V gene are MDHEN and SYDVKM. This CDR3 is 14 amino acids long. The DNA for the CDR3 is TGTGCCAGCAGTCCCACCGGGACAGTATACGAGCAGTACTTC. As protein: CASSPTGTVYEQYF. Full variable domain (rest looked up from reference TRBV28 and TRBJ2-7): DVKVTQSSRYLVKRTGEKVFLECVQDMDHENMFWYRQDPGLGLRLIYFSYDVKMKEKGDIPEGYSVSREKKERFSLILESASTNQTSMYLCASSPTGTVYEQYFGPGTRLTVT.

The chain recombines TRBV2 with TRBJ1-5, with 7 bases that match TRBD1. The CDR3 contains 16 residues. The germline CDR1 and CDR2 sequences are SNHLY and FYNNEI. Germline trimming cut 2 bases from V and 6 bases from J; bases unmatched to any gene: 10. In DNA form, the CDR3 reads TGTGCCAGCAGTGAAATGGCGGGACAGTTCGGTCAGCCCCAGCATTTT. It translates to CASSEMAGQFGQPQHF. Full variable domain (remainder filled in from reference TRBV2 and TRBJ1-5): EPEVTQTPSHQVTQMGQEVILRCVPISNHLYFYWYRQILGQKVEFLVSFYNNEISEKSEIFDDQFSVERPDGSNFTLKIRSTKLEDSAMYFCASSEMAGQFGQPQHFGDGTRLSIL.

The chain has TRBV7-2 and TRBJ1-1; 11 bases map to TRBD1. Trimming removed 3 bases from V and 7 bases from J; junction bases left unmatched: 10. The germline gives CDR1 SGHTA, CDR2 FQGNSA. This CDR3 spans 16 amino acids. For the CDR3, the DNA is TGTGCCAGCAGCTTGAGGGTAGGACAGGGGGCAGGTGAAGCTTTCTTT. It encodes CASSLRVGQGAGEAFF.

Comments on this clone: As the CDR3 is not closed by the conserved phenylalanine or tryptophan, this likely results from a read error. No DNA is shown, since the ends of the CDR3 on it are uncertain; the CDR3 is the one TCRdb lists. This sequence joins TRBV2 and TRBJ1-1; TRBD1 reflects the table's D call only, with no check against the DNA. Inclusive of both ends, the CDR3 amounts to 12 amino acids. CDR1 and CDR2 (germline): SNHLY, FYNNEI. CDR3 region: CASSPGQIFTSL.

The CDR3, as DNA: TGTGCCAGCACCAAATCCGGGACAGGGGACAATGAGCAGTTCTTC. This codes for CASTKSGTGDNEQFF. The rearrangement joins TRBV27 to TRBJ2-1; 10 bases are shared with TRBD1. The ends lost 7 bases at V and 5 bases at J; junction bases unmatched: 8. The germline V gene has CDR1 MNHEY and CDR2 SMNVEV (reference sequence). The CDR3 sequence is 15 residues long.

The chain carries TRBV7-3 and TRBJ1-1, with D possibly matching TRBD1 (6 bases). The CDR3 runs 14 residues. CDR1 SGHTA and CDR2 FQGTGA come from the germline V gene. V lost 2 bases and J 0 bases, leaving 7 bases between the germline ends. The CDR3 here is CASSLGTLNTEAFF. CDR3 in DNA: TGTGCCAGCAGCTTAGGGACATTGAACACTGAAGCTTTCTTT.

J is TRBJ2-2 and V is TRBV27, with TRBD1 identical over 9 bases. The germline gives CDR1 MNHEY, CDR2 SMNVEV (reference sequence). The CDR3 is 17 residues long. V shed 5 bases and J 4 bases; nucleotides not matched to a gene: 11. The CDR3 nucleotides are TGTGCCAGCAGTCCGAAGCCGGGACAGGGTCCCACCGGGGAGCTGTTTTTT. It is translated as CASSPKPGQGPTGELFF.

The chain joins TRBV10-1 to TRBJ1-5; D remains unclear. CDR1 and CDR2 from the germline V gene are WNHNN and SYGVQD (reference sequence). The CDR3 is 16 amino acids. Trimming removed 0 bases at V and 3 bases at J, with 12 bases between. The DNA for the CDR3 is TGCGCCAGCAGTGAGTCTAGAATCGGTAACAATCAGCCCCAGCATTTT. Residues: CASSESRIGNNQPQHF.

The CDR3 nucleotides read TGTGCCTGGAGTGCGGGGTCTAGCTACACCTTC. This sequence encodes CAWSAGSSYTF. The chain combines TRBV30 with TRBJ1-2; D gene ambiguous. Germline CDR1 GTSNPN, CDR2 SVGIG (reference sequence). The CDR3 totals 11 residues. V was shortened by 1 base and J by 9 bases, with 9 bases between the two germline ends.

As for this clone: At one end, the junction sequence differs from germline, possibly due to a read error. The CDR3 region has the DNA TGTGCTAGCAGCCCCCGGCCCAGGGGCGCTTATGGCTACACCTTC. Translation gives CASSPRPRGAYGYTF. The J gene is TRBJ1-2, the V gene TRBV7-7; weak D call: TRBD1 (6 bases). The CDR3 consists of 15 residues. Germline CDR1 SSHAT, CDR2 FNYEAQ (reference sequence). Using reference TRBV7-7 and TRBJ1-2 for the parts outside the CDR3, the full variable domain is GAGVSQSPRYKVTKRGQDVTLRCDPISSHATLYWYQQALGQGPEFLTYFNYEAQPDKSGLPSDRFSAERPEGSISTLTIQRTEQRDSAMYRCASSPRPRGAYGYTFGSGTRLTVV.

The chain links TRBV18 to TRBJ1-5; TRBD1 agrees at 8 bases. The germline CDR1 and CDR2 sequences are KGHSH and LQKENI. The CDR3 loop spans 14 amino acids. The V gene end was trimmed by 3 bases and the J gene end by 5 bases; junction bases not matched to a gene: 3. Written as DNA, the CDR3 is TGTGCCAGCTCACCCGGACAGGGCCATCAGCCCCAGCATTTT. It codes for CASSPGQGHQPQHF.

The CDR3 DNA sequence: TGTGCCAGCAGTAGAAACAGGGGTACAGATACGCAGTATTTT. It translates to CASSRNRGTDTQYF. This chain connects TRBV6-5 to TRBJ2-3; TRBD1 matches 7 bases. The CDR3 is 14 amino acids. J was trimmed by 3 bases and V by 5 bases; bases with no gene match: 5. Germline V gene data show CDR1 as MNHEY and CDR2 as SVGAGI.

The chain is built from TRBV29-1 and TRBJ2-3; the D is unclear. V dropped 5 bases and J dropped 0 bases, with 3 bases sitting between them. Germline V gene data show CDR1 as SQVTM and CDR2 as ANQGSEA. The CDR3 covers 11 residues. The CDR3 nucleotides are TGCAGCGTTCTTAGCACAGATACGCAGTATTTT. Translated: CSVLSTDTQYF.

The chain carries TRBV7-2 and TRBJ2-7, with 9 bases identical to TRBD2. The length of the CDR3 is 15 residues. The V segment lost 1 base and the J segment 4 bases; nucleotides outside the gene matches: 5. Per germline, CDR1 SGHTA and CDR2 FQGNSA. The CDR3 protein is CASSLGSSGTYEQYF. The CDR3 DNA reads as TGTGCCAGCAGCTTAGGTTCTAGCGGGACGTACGAGCAGTACTTC.

Here the CDR3 DNA reads TGTGCCAGTAGTACCAGGGCCGGAGCTGAAGCTTTCTTT. This gives the protein CASSTRAGAEAFF. The chain is built from TRBV19 and TRBJ1-1; D might be TRBD1 (5 bases). This CDR3 spans 13 amino acids. The V end was cut by 4 bases, the J end by 6 bases, with 12 bases between. Germline CDR1 reads LNHDA; CDR2 reads SQIVND (reference sequence).

The chain uses TRBV5-1 and TRBJ1-4; no clear D. Germline V lookup: CDR1 SGHRS, CDR2 YFSETQ. V lost 6 bases and J 8 bases, leaving 17 bases between the germline ends. This CDR3 has 14 residues. This CDR3 is CASTRPGDFEKLFF. CDR3 coding DNA: TGCGCCAGCACCCGACCCGGGGATTTCGAAAAACTGTTTTTT.

The chain has TRBV25-1 and TRBJ2-2; TRBD1 is a possible D gene (6 bases). V shed 4 bases and J shed 4 bases, with 13 bases lying between them. The CDR3 runs to 15 residues. Germline-derived CDR1 and CDR2 are MGHDK and SYGVNS. CDR3 coding DNA: TGTGCCAGCAGTGGCCGGGACACTCGCACCGGGGAGCTGTTTTTT. It translates to CASSGRDTRTGELFF. Full variable domain (outside the CDR3, taken from reference TRBV25-1 and TRBJ2-2): EADIYQTPRYLVIGTGKKITLECSQTMGHDKMYWYQQDPGMELHLIHYSYGVNSTEKGDLSSESTVSRIRTEHFPLTLESARPSHTSQYLCASSGRDTRTGELFFGEGSRLTVL.

In this sample, this clone turned up a few times. The rearrangement joins TRBV10-3 to TRBJ2-3; 9 bases are shared with TRBD2. Germline assignment: CDR1 ENHRY and CDR2 SYGVKD. CDR3 size: 15 residues. V lost 1 base to trimming and J lost 4 bases; unmatched junction nucleotides: 3. For the CDR3, the DNA is TGTGCCATCAGTGAGTATGAGCGGGAGGCAGATACGCAGTATTTT. Translated, it gives CAISEYEREADTQYF.

The chain has TRBV11-2 and TRBJ2-7, with 9 bases fitting TRBD2. With V trimmed by 2 bases and J by 3 bases, 8 bases remained unmatched. The CDR3 consists of 16 residues. Looked up from germline, CDR1 is SGHAT and CDR2 is FQNNGV. The CDR3 DNA reads as TGTGCCAGCAGCTTAATTGGCTGGACTAGCGTCTACGAGCAGTACTTC. Translating it yields CASSLIGWTSVYEQYF.

About this clone itself: At one end the junction does not follow the germline gene, possibly because of a read error. V gene TRBV7-7 combines with J gene TRBJ2-1; TRBD2 agrees at 11 bases. Germline CDR1 SSHAT, CDR2 FNYEAQ (reference sequence). The CDR3 has 16 amino acids. The CDR3 here is CASSLATSGGLGEQFF. CDR3 bases: TGTGCTAGCAGCTTAGCCACTAGCGGGGGATTGGGTGAGCAGTTCTTC.